The present T cell receptor (beta chain) was sequenced within a study of CD8 T cells in Susac syndrome. Sequencing of TCR beta drew on CD8+ and CD4+ T cells from blood. The individuals used as controls were healthy donors who had been matched for both age and sex. Isolation of CD8+ and CD4+ T cells was performed negatively, whereas enrichment of TEMRA cells was done by FACS. Trimming cost V 6 bases and J 1 base; bases outside gene matches: 4. This CDR3 is built from 15 residues. Random-hexamer reverse transcription was applied to about 0.45 to 1 ug RNA. An immunoSEQ multiplex PCR amplified TCR beta CDR3 over 54 Vbeta and 13 Jbeta. TCRdb reprocessed the immunoSEQ multiplex PCR reads via MiXCR and lists one record per CDR3 protein. Among some 80,000 distinct CDR3 sequences listed, about 94% were seen once.

The chain couples TRBV12-3 or TRBV12-4 to TRBJ2-1; 9 positions agree with TRBD2. This receptor was taken from a human donor in good health. The sequenced sample was CD8+ T cells from PBMCs. CDR3 sequence: CASRPSGGSYNEQFF. The CDR3, as DNA: TGTGCCAGCAGGCCAAGCGGGGGGTCCTACAATGAGCAGTTCTTC.